A selection of T cell receptor beta chains follows, all from one sample in a study of T cells in Graves' hyperthyroidism and ophthalmopathy. A single record per CDR3 protein comes from TCRdb applying MiXCR to the multiplex PCR reads. The table shows nearly 600,000 distinct CDR3 sequences, with 11% to 15% occurring only once. The sequenced material came from blood. Source of these receptors: a woman in her late teens or twenties with Graves' ophthalmopathy. The CDR3 runs from the conserved cysteine through the conserved F or W. The D gene is left open where the match is weak. A row's size may be missing; if present it is once, few, many or a size class.

many TRBJ1-2 TRBV12-3/TRBV12-4 TRBD1 CASSLLRGQYFYGYTF TGTGCCAGCAGTCTTCTGAGGGGGCAGTATTTCTATGGCTACACCTTC
many TRBJ2-7 TRBV2 . CASNIDGAWGEQYF TGTGCCAGCAACATCGACGGGGCGTGGGGGGAGCAGTACTTC
. TRBJ2-1 TRBV4-2 . CASSQQDIRSSYNEQFF TGTGCCAGCAGCCAACAAGACATTAGGAGCTCCTACAATGAGCAGTTCTTC
. TRBJ1-2 TRBV18 TRBD1 CASSPNRDSYGYTF TGTGCCAGCTCACCGAATAGGGACAGCTATGGCTACACCTTC
few TRBJ1-4 TRBV20-1 . CSARGSNQRNEKLFF TGCAGTGCTAGGGGCAGTAACCAAAGGAATGAAAAACTGTTTTTT
. TRBJ2-2 TRBV9 TRBD1 CASSVQGANTGELFF TGTGCCAGCAGCGTCCAGGGGGCGAACACCGGGGAGCTGTTTTTT
many TRBJ2-5 TRBV20-1 . CSARLGGRGETQYF TGCAGTGCTAGACTCGGAGGGAGAGGAGAGACCCAGTACTTC
many TRBJ2-7 TRBV18 . CASSMTRPSYEQYF TGTGCCAGCTCAATGACACGGCCTTCCTACGAGCAGTACTTC
many TRBJ2-3 TRBV2 TRBD2 CASSGRTSGGSTDTQYF TGTGCCAGCAGTGGCCGGACTAGCGGAGGGAGCACAGATACGCAGTATTTT
many TRBJ2-7 TRBV5-1 . CASSLIGGASYEQYF TGCGCCAGCAGCTTGATCGGGGGCGCTTCCTACGAGCAGTACTTC
many TRBJ2-3 TRBV12-3/TRBV12-4 TRBD2 CASSLRSGMGTDTQYF TGTGCCAGCAGTTTACGGAGCGGGATGGGGACAGATACGCAGTATTTT
many TRBJ2-2 TRBV6-1 . CASNKLGARGNTGELFF TGTGCCAGCAACAAACTCGGGGCCCGTGGGAACACCGGGGAGCTGTTTTTT
. TRBJ2-2 TRBV20-1 TRBD2 CSAPRASGSYRTGELFF TGCAGTGCTCCAAGGGCTAGCGGGAGTTATCGCACCGGGGAGCTGTTTTTT
few TRBJ2-7 TRBV5-4 TRBD2 CASSTRTSGKPYEQYF TGTGCCAGCAGCACTAGGACTAGCGGGAAACCCTACGAGCAGTACTTC
few TRBJ2-2 TRBV19 TRBD1 CASNRGGTGELFF TGTGCCAGTAACAGGGGCGGGACCGGGGAGCTGTTTTTT
. TRBJ2-7 TRBV14 . CASSQADPDSAYEQYF TGTGCCAGCAGCCAAGCCGACCCGGACAGTGCCTACGAGCAGTACTTC
few TRBJ2-5 TRBV29-1 . CSVDGQVGETQYF TGCAGCGTTGATGGGCAGGTGGGGGAGACCCAGTACTTC
. TRBJ1-6 TRBV19 TRBD1 CASSIRLWTGFSPLHF TGTGCCAGTAGTATAAGGCTTTGGACAGGTTTTTCACCCCTCCACTTT
many TRBJ2-1 TRBV13 . CASSLESGTKWDNEQFF TGTGCCAGCAGCTTAGAGAGCGGGACAAAGTGGGACAATGAGCAGTTCTTC
many TRBJ2-1 TRBV9 TRBD2 CASTRALTSGSVNEQFF TGTGCCAGCACACGCGCCCTTACTAGCGGGAGTGTGAATGAGCAGTTCTTC
. TRBJ1-1 TRBV7-8 . CASSPLGGGGAEAFF TGTGCCAGCAGCCCCTTAGGGGGAGGGGGGGCTGAAGCTTTCTTT
many TRBJ2-5 TRBV7-9 . CASSFGQGGETQYF TGTGCCAGCAGCTTCGGTCAGGGCGGAGAGACCCAGTACTTC
many TRBJ2-7 TRBV7-6 . CASSQHPGGRDEQYF TGTGCCAGCAGCCAACACCCTGGGGGCCGGGACGAGCAGTACTTC
many TRBJ2-5 TRBV12-3/TRBV12-4 TRBD2 CASSLGLAGDQETQYF TGTGCCAGCAGTCTAGGACTAGCGGGAGACCAAGAGACCCAGTACTTC
few TRBJ2-4 TRBV6-1 . CASSPSGAKNIQYF TGTGCCAGCAGTCCATCCGGGGCCAAAAACATTCAGTACTTC